This T cell receptor (beta chain) is from a study of T cells in Graves' hyperthyroidism and ophthalmopathy. Amplification of TCR beta CDR3 regions was performed using RNA transcripts as template. The primer set for the first-round RT-PCR of the TCR CDR3 was HTBI. In TCRdb, the multiplex PCR reads were re-called with MiXCR into one record per CDR3 protein. The data hold approximately 600,000 distinct CDR3 sequences, with less than 25% observed a single time. Study-level findings and limits: The model forecast ophthalmopathy, anticipating it by a median approximately 6.2 months before onset.

Details on this clonotype: Its antigen is as yet unknown.

For the diagnoses, clinical symptoms, serum thyroxine and TRAb, thyroid ultrasound and orbital computed tomography were used. Cells are PBMCs isolated from 9 to 10 ml of fresh blood. The sequencing input was blood. The TCR originated in a man aged 25-40 years with Graves' ophthalmopathy.

The CDR3 here is CASSSPPQYNEQFF. The CDR3 coding sequence is TGTGCCAGCAGTTCCCCCCCCCAGTACAATGAGCAGTTCTTC. V and J are TRBV28 and TRBJ2-1; D is unclear. The length of the CDR3 is 14 residues. Trimming cost V 4 bases and J 4 bases, with 11 bases left between them. Germline CDR1 MDHEN, CDR2 SYDVKM. Supplemented by reference TRBV28 and TRBJ2-1, the full variable domain reads DVKVTQSSRYLVKRTGEKVFLECVQDMDHENMFWYRQDPGLGLRLIYFSYDVKMKEKGDIPEGYSVSREKKERFSLILESASTNQTSMYLCASSSPPQYNEQFFGPGTRLTVL.